Below are 16 T cell receptor beta chains sequenced from a single sample in a study of regulatory T cells in long-lasting Graves disease. Assembly of TCR beta libraries relied on iRepertoire HTBI primers together with Arm-PCR of CDR3 regions. TCRdb reanalysed the multiplex PCR reads using MiXCR and keeps one entry per CDR3 protein. The data show around 500,000 distinct CDR3 sequences, approximately 12% seen once. As to time point: newly diagnosed GD, antithyroid drugs for less than 3 months. Extracted RNA from PBMCs served as the source of the TCR library. This sample was shared with a second study, whose subject was T cells in Graves' hyperthyroidism and ophthalmopathy.

Source: peripheral blood mononuclear cells (PBMCs), taken at new diagnosis, from a patient treated with antithyroid drugs. Receptors originate from a woman aged 25 to 39 with Graves disease.

In this sample, this clonotype turned up many times. The V gene is TRBV12-3 or TRBV12-4, the J gene TRBJ1-1, with 7 nucleotides matching TRBD1. The CDR3 is 17 residues long. V shed 4 bases and J 0 bases; nucleotides not matched to a gene: 11. The CDR3 sequence is CASSSGDRQIMNTEAFF. In DNA form, the CDR3 reads TGTGCCAGCAGTTCAGGGGACAGACAGATCATGAACACTGAAGCTTTCTTT.

This clonotype came up a few times. The chain joins TRBV20-1 to TRBJ2-4; 8 nucleotides align to TRBD2. With V trimmed by 6 bases and J by 0 bases, 19 bases remained unmatched. The CDR3 contains 19 residues. Germline CDR1 and CDR2: DFQATT and SNEGSKA (reference sequence). Written as DNA, the CDR3 is TGCAGTGCGACAAGACACCCAGCGGGAGAAAAGGGAGCCAAAAACATTCAGTACTTC. It is translated as CSATRHPAGEKGAKNIQYF.

As to this clonotype: A single base separates this from a much larger clone, so it may be a read error. The rearrangement uses TRBV28 and TRBJ1-5; possibly TRBD1 for D (5 bases). The end of the DNA is better explained by TRBJ2-3, so the J call may be wrong. The CDR3 runs to 16 residues. Germline V CDR1 and CDR2: MDHEN, SYDVKM. CDR3: CASLPRKWGPNQPQYF. Here the CDR3 DNA reads TGTGCCAGCCTTCCTCGTAAGTGGGGCCCGAATCAGCCCCAGTATTTT.

Ten or more counts support this clonotype. A much larger clonotype is one base distant, so this may be a read error. The V and J genes are TRBV6-2 or TRBV6-3 and TRBJ2-1; TRBD2 matches 11 bases. The CDR3 contains 15 residues. In germline, CDR1 is MNHEY, CDR2 SVGEGT. The V segment lost 7 bases and the J segment 3 bases; nucleotides outside the gene matches: 5. The CDR3: CASTPLAGVYNEQFF. In nucleotides, the CDR3 is TGTGCCAGCACCCCACTAGCGGGAGTCTACAATGAGCAGTTCTTC.

This clonotype was counted at least ten times. CDR3: CATSDWRGTEAFF. The CDR3 region has the DNA TGTGCCACCAGTGATTGGAGGGGGACTGAAGCTTTCTTT. The V call is TRBV24-1, the J call TRBJ1-1; possibly TRBD1 for D (6 bases). The CDR3 covers 13 residues. Between the trimmed V and J ends, which lost 2 bases and 5 bases, there was a span of 8 bases. Germline V gives CDR1 KGHDR, CDR2 SFDVKD.

This clonotype was counted ten times or more. This chain links TRBV20-1 with TRBJ2-3; D is perhaps TRBD2 (6 bases). The CDR3 contains 15 residues. Trimming cost V 4 bases and J 0 bases, with 14 bases left between them. Germline values: CDR1 DFQATT, CDR2 SNEGSKA (reference sequence). This CDR3 is CSAIRAAGSTDTQYF. The CDR3 DNA reads TGCAGTGCTATCAGGGCGGCGGGAAGCACAGATACGCAGTATTTT.

This clonotype was seen at least ten times. The chain uses TRBV9 and TRBJ2-3; 10 positions match TRBD2. Germline V gene sequence: CDR1 SGDLS, CDR2 YYNGEE. The CDR3 loop spans 16 amino acids. V was clipped by 5 bases and J by 1 base; unmatched bases: 7. CDR3 sequence: CASSYTGTSGTDTQYF. Written as DNA, the CDR3 is TGTGCCAGCAGTTATACCGGGACTAGCGGCACAGATACGCAGTATTTT.

In the case of this clonotype: A read error likely explains this, since a far larger clone differs by one base. The chain links TRBV12-3 or TRBV12-4 to TRBJ1-1; a possible D gene is TRBD1 (5 bases). The CDR3 totals 14 residues. V was pared by 6 bases and J by 4 bases, with 15 bases between. In nucleotides, the CDR3 is TGTGCCAGCAGCCGAGCCAAGGGGATCACTGAAGCTTTCTTT. It specifies CASSRAKGITEAFF.

There are many counts of this clonotype. This rearrangement joins TRBV2 to TRBJ2-6, with D possibly being TRBD1 (5 bases). This CDR3 region has 15 residues. Germline loops: CDR1 SNHLY, CDR2 FYNNEI. V was clipped by 3 bases and J by 0 bases, with 6 bases between them. CDR3 sequence (DNA): TGTGCCAGCAGTGAGACAGTCTCTGGGGCCAACGTCCTGACTTTC. Translation gives CASSETVSGANVLTF.

This clonotype was observed a few times. The chain carries TRBV6-2 or TRBV6-3 and TRBJ2-3; D is perhaps TRBD2 (7 bases). The V gene lost 9 bases and the J gene lost 2 bases, with 15 bases spanning the gap. The CDR3 sequence is 14 residues long. Germline loops: CDR1 MNHEY, CDR2 SVGEGT. CDR3 amino acids: CASSGDYNTDTQYF. In nucleotides, the CDR3 is TGTGCCAGTTCAGGGGACTACAACACAGATACGCAGTATTTT.

This clonotype was detected many times. The chain employs TRBV5-1 and TRBJ2-5; no clear D. Per germline, CDR1 SGHRS and CDR2 YFSETQ. This CDR3 contains 14 residues. V was shortened by 1 base and J by 2 bases, with 9 bases between the two germline ends. CDR3 protein: CASSLFRLQETQYF. The CDR3, as DNA: TGCGCCAGCAGCTTGTTCCGGCTACAAGAGACCCAGTACTTC.

This clonotype was detected ten times or more. The gene calls are TRBV24-1 and TRBJ2-6; unclear D gene. The germline V and J ends were trimmed by 3 bases and 0 bases, with 5 bases remaining between them. Germline CDR1 and CDR2: KGHDR and SFDVKD. The CDR3 is 15 residues long. The CDR3 DNA reads TGTGCCACCAGTGATCCGGTCTCTGGGGCCAACGTCCTGACTTTC. This encodes CATSDPVSGANVLTF.

This clonotype was found many times. The rearrangement links TRBV25-1 to TRBJ2-7, with TRBD2 as a possible D gene (5 bases). V lost 4 bases and J lost 6, with 13 bases in between. The CDR3 covers 13 residues. From germline, CDR1 is MGHDK and CDR2 SYGVNS. DNA for the CDR3: TGTGCCAGCAGTGGTCGGGGTTCGGGCGAGCAGTACTTC. This translates into CASSGRGSGEQYF.

The rearrangement uses TRBV4-3 and TRBJ1-5; no clear D gene. CDR3 size: 14 residues. Germline V CDR1 and CDR2: LGHNA, YSLEER. The germline V and J ends were trimmed by 0 bases and 5 bases, with 8 bases remaining between them. CDR3 loop: CASSQEFGDQPQHF. CDR3 coding DNA: TGCGCCAGCAGCCAAGAGTTCGGGGATCAGCCCCAGCATTTT.

Turning to this clonotype: Since a much larger clone is just one base distant, this may be a read error. J is TRBJ2-7 and V is TRBV2; 12 nucleotides align to TRBD2. Germline V CDR1 and CDR2: SNHLY, FYNNEI. There are 15 residues in the CDR3. After removal of 11 bases from V and 4 bases from J, the junction contained 12 bases not matched to a gene. For the CDR3, the DNA is TGTGCCGGCACCAGACTAGCGGGAGACGGGTACGAGCAGTACTTC. As protein: CAGTRLAGDGYEQYF.

This clonotype was found many times. This chain links TRBV12-3 or TRBV12-4 with TRBJ2-1; TRBD1 is a possible D gene (5 bases). The ends were cut back, 2 bases at V and 7 bases at J, with 6 bases in the middle. This CDR3 is 12 amino acids long. The CDR3 nucleotides are TGTGCCAGCAGTTTACCAGGGAATGAGCAGTTCTTC. This encodes CASSLPGNEQFF.